These 9 T cell receptor beta chains share one sample of origin, sequenced in a study of blood T cell repertoires in COVID-19. Sequencing was performed with immunoSEQ multiplex PCR; in TCRdb, only in-frame clones are kept and a portion is missing. The sample carries approximately 300,000 clones, 65% to 85% recorded once. The sample taken for sequencing was peripheral blood. These receptors all stem from a woman aged 45-59 years with acute or convalescent COVID-19.

This chain uses TRBV7-2 with TRBJ1-6; no definite D call. V was pared by 6 bases and J by 16 bases, with 13 bases between. This CDR3 region has 11 residues. Germline V gives CDR1 SGHTA, CDR2 FQGNSA. The chain's CDR3 is CASRATEKLHF. The CDR3 nucleotides read TGTGCCAGCAGGGCGACGGAGAAGCTCCACTTT.

The chain links TRBV7-2 to TRBJ2-2; 10 bases line up with TRBD1. CDR1 and CDR2 (germline): SGHTA, FQGNSA. CDR3 size: 16 residues. With V trimmed by 5 bases and J by 1 base, 4 bases remained unmatched. CDR3 residues: CASSLGQGVNTGELFF. The CDR3, as DNA: TGTGCCAGCAGCCTAGGACAGGGGGTGAACACCGGGGAGCTGTTTTTT.

For this clone: Other nucleotide sequences from this sample produce the same CDR3. The chain carries TRBV18 and TRBJ2-7; 7 nucleotides match TRBD1. Per the germline V gene, CDR1 is KGHSH and CDR2 is LQKENI. J was trimmed by 3 bases and V by 2 bases; bases with no gene match: 4. The CDR3 totals 14 residues. The chain's CDR3 is CASSPSRQGYEQYF. Written as DNA, the CDR3 is TGTGCCAGCTCACCATCGAGACAGGGCTACGAGCAGTACTTC.

This rearrangement joins TRBV5-6 to TRBJ2-7, with 10 bases that match TRBD1. Looked up from germline, CDR1 is SGHDT and CDR2 is YYEEEE. Unmatched junction bases numbered 13, after V lost 4 bases and J lost 9 bases. This CDR3 is 15 amino acids long. CDR3 sequence (DNA): TGTGCCAGCAGCGCGCGACAGGGGGCCGCCGTCAGGCAGTACTTC. It yields the protein CASSARQGAAVRQYF. Complete variable domain (other parts from reference TRBV5-6 and TRBJ2-7): DAGVTQSPTHLIKTRGQQVTLRCSPKSGHDTVSWYQQALGQGPQFIFQYYEEEERQRGNFPDRFSGHQFPNYSSELNVNALLLGDSALYLCASSARQGAAVRQYFGPGTRLTVT.

The V and J genes are TRBV7-2 and TRBJ2-2; 12 bases line up with TRBD2. V lost 5 bases, J lost 7 bases, and 5 bases stayed unmatched. The CDR3 totals 15 residues. The germline gives CDR1 SGHTA, CDR2 FQGNSA. CDR3 DNA: TGTGCCAGCAGCCCCGGGACTAGCGGGTTCGGGGAGCTGTTTTTT. Amino acids: CASSPGTSGFGELFF.

The V and J genes are TRBV21-1 and TRBJ1-4; the table's TRBD1 call for D was not verified on the DNA. TRBV21-1 has pseudogene status. The CDR3 is made up of 20 amino acids. The CDR3: CASSIYPGTGRSRTNEKLFF. CDR3 nucleotides: TGTGCCAGCAGCATCTATCCCGGGACAGGGCGATCCCGCACTAATGAAAAACTGTTTTTT.

This clone was found once. The chain combines TRBV6-5 with TRBJ2-1; D uncertain. This CDR3 spans 15 amino acids. Trimming cost V 8 bases and J 4 bases, with 18 bases left between them. Per the germline V gene, CDR1 is MNHEY and CDR2 is SVGAGI. CDR3 sequence reads: CASYWASAVYNEQFF. The CDR3 nucleotides are TGTGCCAGCTACTGGGCGTCGGCCGTTTACAATGAGCAGTTCTTC.

The V call is TRBV10-3, the J call TRBJ2-7; no clear D gene. CDR3 size: 15 residues. The ends were cut back, 4 bases at V and 2 bases at J, with 15 bases in the middle. Germline V CDR1 and CDR2: ENHRY, SYGVKD. The CDR3 is CAISGPSESAYEQYF. CDR3 nucleotides: TGTGCCATCAGTGGCCCCTCCGAGAGTGCCTACGAGCAGTACTTC.

V gene TRBV30 combines with J gene TRBJ2-1, with 11 bases aligning to TRBD2. In germline, CDR1 is GTSNPN, CDR2 SVGIG (reference sequence). With 1 base clipped from V and 4 bases from J, the junction kept 3 bases outside the gene matches. The CDR3 has 15 amino acids. The CDR3 DNA sequence: TGTGCCTGGAGTGGGGCTAGCGGGGGGTACAATGAGCAGTTCTTC. Amino acid sequence: CAWSGASGGYNEQFF.